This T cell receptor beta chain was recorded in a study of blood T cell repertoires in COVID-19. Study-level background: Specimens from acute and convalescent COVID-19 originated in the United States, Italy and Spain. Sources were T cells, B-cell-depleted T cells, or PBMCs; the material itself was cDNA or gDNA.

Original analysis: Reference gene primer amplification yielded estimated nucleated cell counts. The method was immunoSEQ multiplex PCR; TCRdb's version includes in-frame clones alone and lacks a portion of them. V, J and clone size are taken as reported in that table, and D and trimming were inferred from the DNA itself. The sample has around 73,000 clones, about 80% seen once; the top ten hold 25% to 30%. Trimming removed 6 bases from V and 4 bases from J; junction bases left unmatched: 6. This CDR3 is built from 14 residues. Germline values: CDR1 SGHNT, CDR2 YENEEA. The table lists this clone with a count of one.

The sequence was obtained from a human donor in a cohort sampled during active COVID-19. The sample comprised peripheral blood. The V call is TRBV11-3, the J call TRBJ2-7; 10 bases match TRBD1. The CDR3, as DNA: TGTGCCAGCAGTCAGGGACAGGGGAATTACGAGCAGTACTTC. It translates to CASSQGQGNYEQYF.